Below are 32 T cell receptor beta chains sequenced from a single sample in a study of cytomegalovirus exposure and HLA in healthy donors (dated by TCRdb to 2016 to 2017). The receptor library was made with the immunoSEQ multiplex PCR assay. A mixture of 60 forward primers for TCR Vbeta segments and 13 reverse primers for TCR Jbeta segments was used in the multiplex PCR. Here the immuneACCESS table is served through TCRdb, limited to in-frame sequences with V and J called. Missing clones are a known gap in these copies; in checked studies unresolved V genes cover under half, and the rest lacks a known reason. The sample includes about 130,000 clones, with about 73% observed a single time. The ten most abundant clones make up approximately 2.1% of the sample. The sample comprised PBMCs. The receptors originated from a woman aged 40 to 49 in good health and CMV-seropositive.

The chain is built from TRBV10-3 and TRBJ1-1; 8 nucleotides align to TRBD1. After removal of 2 bases from V and 4 bases from J, the junction contained 6 bases not matched to a gene. CDR1 ENHRY and CDR2 SYGVKD come from the germline V gene. This CDR3 is 15 amino acids long. The chain's CDR3 is CAISEIDRGPTEAFF. The CDR3 DNA is TGTGCCATCAGTGAGATTGACAGGGGTCCCACTGAAGCTTTCTTT.

There are a few counts of this clone. The chain combines TRBV7-2 with TRBJ2-5; D perhaps matches TRBD2 (6 bases). This CDR3 has 17 amino acids. Between the trimmed V and J ends, which lost 1 base and 4 bases, there was a span of 19 bases. Germline CDR1 reads SGHTA; CDR2 reads FQGNSA. CDR3 in DNA: TGTGCCAGCAGCTTAGTAGGCCCTTCGGGGGTTAGAGAGACCCAGTACTTC. Its translation is CASSLVGPSGVRETQYF.

This chain joins TRBV6-1 and TRBJ2-3; 9 nucleotides align to TRBD2. Germline values: CDR1 MNHNS, CDR2 SASEGT. J was trimmed by 1 base and V by 2 bases; bases with no gene match: 4. This CDR3 has 16 residues. CDR3 DNA: TGTGCCAGCAGTGAAACTAGCGGGTTTCGCACAGATACGCAGTATTTT. It specifies CASSETSGFRTDTQYF.

With respect to this clone: Other DNA sequences within the sample encode an identical CDR3. Here the CDR3 reads CAWSWGGEAFF. The CDR3 nucleotides are TGTGCCTGGAGTTGGGGAGGTGAAGCTTTCTTT. The chain couples TRBV30 to TRBJ1-1; D is ambiguous. The CDR3 spans 11 residues. The germline V and J ends were trimmed by 2 bases and 7 bases, with 8 bases remaining between them. Germline V gene sequence: CDR1 GTSNPN, CDR2 SVGIG (reference sequence).

This clone was observed a few times. The chain uses TRBV28 and TRBJ2-3; 13 nucleotides agree with TRBD2. The CDR3 is 19 amino acids. Per the germline V gene, CDR1 is MDHEN and CDR2 is SYDVKM. Trimming removed 5 bases from V and 1 base from J; junction bases left unmatched: 12. CDR3 nucleotide sequence: TGTGCCAGCAGTCCTGGACTAGCGGGAGTTGTGTTTGGCACAGATACGCAGTATTTT. Its protein is CASSPGLAGVVFGTDTQYF.

V and J are TRBV7-9 and TRBJ2-3; 9 bases fit TRBD1. V was pared by 5 bases and J by 5 bases, with 11 bases of the junction left unmatched. The CDR3 loop spans 16 amino acids. Looked up from germline, CDR1 is SEHNR and CDR2 is FQNEAQ (reference sequence). Here the CDR3 reads CASSPGDREVGDTQYF. CDR3 coding DNA: TGTGCCAGCAGCCCCGGGGACAGGGAGGTTGGAGATACGCAGTATTTT.

The gene calls are TRBV6-1 and TRBJ2-7; TRBD1 aligns across 7 bases. This CDR3 comprises 14 residues. V lost 2 bases and J lost 3; bases outside the gene matches: 4. CDR1 is MNHNS and CDR2 is SASEGT in the germline V gene. The CDR3 here is CASSERQGNYEQYF. CDR3 sequence (DNA): TGTGCCAGCAGTGAAAGACAGGGAAACTACGAGCAGTACTTC.

This chain links TRBV6-5 with TRBJ1-2, with 7 nucleotides matching TRBD1. Germline lookup yields CDR1 MNHEY and CDR2 SVGAGI. Germline trimming cut 3 bases from V and 8 bases from J; bases unmatched to any gene: 9. This CDR3 has 14 residues. DNA of the CDR3: TGTGCCAGCAGTTATCAAAAGGGGGCTAAAGGCTACACCTTC. It codes for CASSYQKGAKGYTF.

The chain uses TRBV29-1 and TRBJ1-5; the D is unclear. Deletions cut 4 bases from V and 1 base from J, with 5 bases between. Per germline, CDR1 SQVTM and CDR2 ANQGSEA. The CDR3 sequence is 12 residues long. CDR3 loop: CSVAGSNQPQHF. The CDR3, as DNA: TGCAGCGTTGCGGGAAGCAATCAGCCCCAGCATTTT. Full variable domain (missing parts from reference TRBV29-1 and TRBJ1-5): SAVISQKPSRDICQRGTSLTIQCQVDSQVTMMFWYRQQPGQSLTLIATANQGSEATYESGFVIDKFPISRPNLTFSTLTVSNMSPEDSSIYLCSVAGSNQPQHFGDGTRLSIL.

V and J are TRBV6-5 and TRBJ1-2, with 7 bases aligning to TRBD1. V shed 4 bases, J shed 0 bases, and the junction held 2 bases outside the gene matches. CDR1 MNHEY and CDR2 SVGAGI come from the germline V gene. The CDR3 runs to 14 residues. The CDR3, as DNA: TGTGCCAGCAGTTCCGGGACAGCTAACTATGGCTACACCTTC. Protein sequence: CASSSGTANYGYTF.

The chain links TRBV9 to TRBJ2-5; 7 bases fit TRBD1. The V and J ends lost 4 bases and 4 bases, in that order; junction bases with no gene match: 4. The germline V gene has CDR1 SGDLS and CDR2 YYNGEE. The CDR3 is 13 residues long. CDR3 in amino acids: CASSYRGRETQYF. CDR3 sequence (DNA): TGTGCCAGCAGCTACAGGGGCAGAGAGACCCAGTACTTC.

The chain couples TRBV18 to TRBJ2-5; the D gene is possibly TRBD2 (7 bases). Trimming took off 3 bases at V and 4 bases at J, with 15 bases between the two ends. CDR1 is KGHSH and CDR2 is LQKENI in the germline V gene. The CDR3 extends over 15 amino acids. The CDR3 region is CASSPLGGAPETQYF. CDR3 nucleotide sequence: TGTGCCAGCTCACCTCTGGGGGGGGCCCCAGAGACCCAGTACTTC.

This clone was counted only a few times. The chain has TRBV30 and TRBJ1-1; no reliable D call. CDR1 and CDR2 from the germline V gene are GTSNPN and SVGIG (reference sequence). V lost 5 bases and J lost 4, with 8 bases in between. This CDR3 region has 11 residues. The CDR3 sequence: CAWSRGTEAFF. DNA of the CDR3: TGTGCCTGGTCCAGAGGCACTGAAGCTTTCTTT. The full variable domain, rest sourced from reference TRBV30 and TRBJ1-1, is SQTIHQWPATLVQPVGSPLSLECTVEGTSNPNLYWYRQAAGRGLQLLFYSVGIGQISSEVPQNLSASRPQDRQFILSSKKLLLSDSGFYLCAWSRGTEAFFGQGTRLTVV.

The chain recombines TRBV28 with TRBJ1-2; tentatively, D is TRBD1 (5 bases). Trimming cost V 6 bases and J 2 bases, with 25 bases left between them. This CDR3 comprises 18 residues. The germline V gene encodes CDR1 MDHEN and CDR2 SYDVKM. The CDR3 reads CASSQTLLGQGTNYGYTF. The CDR3 region has the DNA TGTGCCAGCAGCCAAACTTTGCTGGGGCAGGGCACCAACTATGGCTACACCTTC.

The V and J genes are TRBV2 and TRBJ1-1; perhaps TRBD1 as D (6 bases). The CDR3 spans 14 residues. Trimming took 7 bases from V and 3 from J, leaving 15 bases between them. CDR1 and CDR2 from the germline V gene are SNHLY and FYNNEI. The CDR3 DNA is TGTGCCAGCATGGGGGACAAGGGGTACACTGAAGCTTTCTTT. Protein: CASMGDKGYTEAFF.

This chain uses TRBV28 with TRBJ1-1, with D possibly TRBD1 on 5 matching bases. CDR1 MDHEN and CDR2 SYDVKM come from the germline V gene. V was clipped by 5 bases and J by 1 base, with 17 bases between them. CDR3 length: 16 residues. The chain's CDR3 is CASSPLGGRTNTEAFF. CDR3 nucleotides: TGTGCCAGCAGTCCATTGGGGGGGAGGACGAACACTGAAGCTTTCTTT.

The rearrangement links TRBV19 to TRBJ2-2; 8 positions agree with TRBD2. This CDR3 has 14 residues. Germline V gene sequence: CDR1 LNHDA, CDR2 SQIVND (reference sequence). V dropped 5 bases and J dropped 6; count of bases not matched to a gene: 5. In DNA, the CDR3 is TGTGCCAGTAGTCCTTTAGCGGGACCCGGGGAGCTGTTTTTT. As protein: CASSPLAGPGELFF.

The chain joins TRBV6-1 to TRBJ1-3; D call uncertain. With 4 bases removed from V and 1 base from J, the gap between germline ends came to 14 bases. The germline V gene has CDR1 MNHNS and CDR2 SASEGT. This CDR3 contains 16 residues. The CDR3 loop reads CASSGLIRGSGNTIYF. CDR3 sequence (DNA): TGTGCCAGCAGTGGGCTTATACGGGGTTCTGGAAACACCATATATTTT.

The rearrangement uses TRBV7-8 and TRBJ1-1; D is undetermined. The CDR3 sequence is 13 residues long. V lost 4 bases, J lost 7 bases, and 13 bases lay in between. In germline, CDR1 is SGHVS, CDR2 FQNEAQ. This CDR3 reads CASSSGRSGEAFF. CDR3 DNA: TGTGCCAGCAGCTCTGGTCGGTCGGGTGAAGCTTTCTTT.

This chain connects TRBV7-9 to TRBJ1-3; D is unresolved. With 3 bases removed from V and 0 bases from J, the gap between germline ends came to 6 bases. Germline CDR1 and CDR2: SEHNR and FQNEAQ (reference sequence). The CDR3 runs to 14 residues. Here the CDR3 reads CASSLESSGNTIYF. In DNA, the CDR3 is TGTGCCAGCAGCTTGGAGAGCTCTGGAAACACCATATATTTT.

The chain links TRBV19 to TRBJ2-2; perhaps TRBD2 as D (7 bases). The CDR3 totals 17 residues. V dropped 0 bases and J dropped 0 bases, with 11 bases sitting between them. The germline V gene encodes CDR1 LNHDA and CDR2 SQIVND (reference sequence). As DNA, the CDR3 is TGTGCCAGTAGTATAGATCGGCGGGGGCCGAACACCGGGGAGCTGTTTTTT. This encodes CASSIDRRGPNTGELFF.

This clone has only a few counts. V is TRBV4-1 and J is TRBJ1-3; D is unresolved. This CDR3 has 18 amino acids. In germline, CDR1 is MGHRA, CDR2 YSYEKL. Trimming pared 0 bases from V and 0 bases from J, leaving 15 bases between. This CDR3 is CASSQEFERTSSGNTIYF. CDR3 nucleotide sequence: TGCGCCAGCAGCCAAGAATTCGAACGGACTTCCTCTGGAAACACCATATATTTT.

This chain connects TRBV28 to TRBJ2-5; 9 nucleotides match TRBD1. Germline CDR1 is MDHEN and CDR2 is SYDVKM. The V and J ends lost 4 bases and 7 bases, in that order; junction bases with no gene match: 4. The CDR3 totals 13 residues. The CDR3 nucleotides read TGTGCCAGCAGTTCGGACAGGGGAGCGACCCAGTACTTC. Protein sequence: CASSSDRGATQYF.

The rearrangement uses TRBV14 and TRBJ2-3, with D uncertain. From germline, CDR1 is SGHDN and CDR2 FVKESK. The CDR3 loop spans 15 amino acids. V was trimmed by 0 bases and J by 0 bases, leaving 7 bases between them. CDR3 protein: CASSQDLPSTDTQYF. The CDR3 coding sequence is TGTGCCAGCAGCCAAGATCTCCCCAGCACAGATACGCAGTATTTT.

The CDR3 DNA reads TGTGCCAGCAGAATGCAGGGGGCGTCTCGTTACGAGCAGTACTTC. This gives the protein CASRMQGASRYEQYF. The chain couples TRBV28 to TRBJ2-7, with 8 nucleotides matching TRBD1. The ends lost 6 bases at V and 4 bases at J; junction bases unmatched: 11. Germline CDR1 and CDR2: MDHEN and SYDVKM. This CDR3 comprises 15 residues.

The chain combines TRBV4-1 with TRBJ2-3, with 7 bases lining up with TRBD1. The CDR3 totals 15 residues. V lost 4 bases to trimming and J lost 2 bases; unmatched junction nucleotides: 6. Germline-derived CDR1 and CDR2 are MGHRA and YSYEKL. CDR3 in amino acids: CASSLAGGTTDTQYF. The CDR3 DNA is TGCGCCAGCAGCCTCGCAGGGGGAACCACAGATACGCAGTATTTT.

The chain uses TRBV7-9 and TRBJ2-7, with 9 bases matching TRBD1. Germline assignment: CDR1 SEHNR and CDR2 FQNEAQ (reference sequence). This CDR3 has 17 amino acids. V shed 4 bases, J shed 0 bases, and the junction held 10 bases outside the gene matches. Here the CDR3 reads CASSWGGTGPISYEQYF. The DNA of the CDR3 is TGTGCCAGCAGCTGGGGAGGGACAGGGCCGATCTCCTACGAGCAGTACTTC.

The V gene is TRBV7-2, the J gene TRBJ1-1, with D perhaps TRBD1 (6 bases). CDR3 length equals 14 residues. CDR1 and CDR2 (germline): SGHTA, FQGNSA. Trimming cost V 2 bases and J 5 bases, with 12 bases left between them. The CDR3 bases are TGTGCCAGCAGCTTACAGGACAGTATAACTGAAGCTTTCTTT. It specifies CASSLQDSITEAFF.

The V gene is TRBV5-1, the J gene TRBJ2-5; TRBD2 might be the D (6 bases). The CDR3 spans 14 residues. CDR1 is SGHRS and CDR2 is YFSETQ in the germline V gene. Trimming left V 5 bases short and J 3 bases short, with 14 bases between. CDR3 sequence: CASRLISGEETQYF. The CDR3 DNA is TGCGCCAGCAGGCTCATTTCGGGGGAAGAGACCCAGTACTTC.

The chain recombines TRBV30 with TRBJ1-5; 7 bases agree with TRBD1. This CDR3 contains 13 residues. The ends lost 2 bases at V and 6 bases at J; junction bases unmatched: 4. Germline lookup yields CDR1 GTSNPN and CDR2 SVGIG (reference sequence). The CDR3 here is CAWSRQGGQPQHF. In DNA, the CDR3 is TGTGCCTGGAGTCGACAGGGAGGTCAGCCCCAGCATTTT.

The chain couples TRBV7-2 to TRBJ2-5; possible D gene TRBD1, 6 bases. Trimming took 5 bases from V and 3 from J, leaving 16 bases between them. The CDR3 consists of 15 residues. Germline-derived CDR1 and CDR2 are SGHTA and FQGNSA. The CDR3 region has the DNA TGTGCCAGCAGCCCCCAACAGGGCCTCGAAGAGACCCAGTACTTC. The encoded protein is CASSPQQGLEETQYF.

The chain uses TRBV5-1 and TRBJ2-7; 9 bases fit TRBD1. Germline V gene sequence: CDR1 SGHRS, CDR2 YFSETQ. The CDR3 is 15 amino acids. With V trimmed by 0 bases and J by 6 bases, 7 bases remained unmatched. The CDR3, as DNA: TGCGCCAGCAGCTTGGAAGGGGACAGGGCGCGCGAGCAGTACTTC. This sequence encodes CASSLEGDRAREQYF.